This entry features one T cell receptor (beta chain) sequence. Its specificity is not known. A much larger clone lies a single base off, so this may be a read error. Distinct nucleotide sequences in the sample also encode this CDR3. CD4+ cells were split into CD45RA+ naive and CD45RA-negative memory subsets. Germline values: CDR1 MDHEN, CDR2 SYDVKM. The CDR3 consists of 12 residues. With 1 base removed from V and 3 bases from J, the gap between germline ends came to 3 bases. The source of the sample is a study of shared clonotypes between healthy human individuals. Study details: Every donor yielded three CD4 naive, three CD4 memory, two CD8 naive and one CD8 memory plate.

Study conclusions and caveats: The naive CD4 repertoires of a handful of donors were compared, and roughly 5.1% of clonotypes were shared.

Evenly divided among several immunoSEQ plates was the genomic DNA of each subset. Method: immunoSEQ multiplex PCR; TCRdb's copy keeps in-frame clones and lacks some. The sample has about 1.1 million clones, around three quarters seen once. The chain uses TRBV28 and TRBJ1-1, with D hard to call. Sequencing was carried out using memory CD4+ T cells from PBMCs. Noted subset: CD45RA-negative fraction. The TCR sequence derives from a man aged 18 to 29 in good health. Some clones in this sample may be carry-over from other donors' samples. The CDR3 DNA sequence: TGTGCCAGCAGTTTATTGTACACTGAAGCTTTCTTT. Translation gives CASSLLYTEAFF.